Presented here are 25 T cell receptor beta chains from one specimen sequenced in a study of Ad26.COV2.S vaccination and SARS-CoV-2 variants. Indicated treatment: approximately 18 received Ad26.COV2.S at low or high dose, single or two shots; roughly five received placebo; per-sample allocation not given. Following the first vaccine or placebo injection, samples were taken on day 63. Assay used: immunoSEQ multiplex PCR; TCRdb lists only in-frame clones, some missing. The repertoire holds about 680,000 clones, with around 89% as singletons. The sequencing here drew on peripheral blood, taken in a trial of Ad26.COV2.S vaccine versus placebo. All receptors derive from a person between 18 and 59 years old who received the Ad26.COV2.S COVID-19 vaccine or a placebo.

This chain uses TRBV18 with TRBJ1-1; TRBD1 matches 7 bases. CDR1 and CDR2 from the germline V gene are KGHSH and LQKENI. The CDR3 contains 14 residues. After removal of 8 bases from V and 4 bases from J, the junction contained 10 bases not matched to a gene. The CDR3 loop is CASASGGVFTEAFF. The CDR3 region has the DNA TGTGCCAGCGCATCAGGGGGTGTGTTCACTGAAGCTTTCTTT. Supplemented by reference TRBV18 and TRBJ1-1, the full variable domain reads NAGVMQNPRHLVRRRGQEARLRCSPMKGHSHVYWYRQLPEEGLKFMVYLQKENIIDESGMPKERFSAEFPKEGPSILRIQQVVRGDSAAYFCASASGGVFTEAFFGQGTRLTVV.

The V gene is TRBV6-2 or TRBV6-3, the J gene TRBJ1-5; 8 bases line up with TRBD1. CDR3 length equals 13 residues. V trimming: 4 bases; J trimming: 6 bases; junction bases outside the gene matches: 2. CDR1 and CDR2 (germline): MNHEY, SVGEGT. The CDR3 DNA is TGTGCCAGCAGTTGGACAGGGCCTCAGCCCCAGCATTTT. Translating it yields CASSWTGPQPQHF.

This chain's CDR3 is CASSQARDRGHEQYF. Here the CDR3 DNA reads TGTGCCAGCAGCCAGGCAAGGGACAGGGGTCACGAGCAGTACTTC. The rearrangement uses TRBV2 and TRBJ2-7; TRBD1 matches 10 bases. The germline V gene has CDR1 SNHLY and CDR2 FYNNEI. The CDR3 has 15 residues. V gave up 6 bases and J gave up 5 bases; unmatched junction bases: 10.

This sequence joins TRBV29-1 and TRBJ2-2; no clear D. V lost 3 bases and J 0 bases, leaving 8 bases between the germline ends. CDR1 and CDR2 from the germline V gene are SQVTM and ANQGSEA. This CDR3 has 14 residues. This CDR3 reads CSVEETPNTGELFF. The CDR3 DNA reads TGCAGCGTTGAGGAGACACCGAACACCGGGGAGCTGTTTTTT.

The CDR3 region has the DNA TGTGCCATCAGTGCGACTAGCGGGGGTACCTACGAGCAGTACTTC. Its protein product is CAISATSGGTYEQYF. This chain joins TRBV10-3 and TRBJ2-7, with 12 positions matching TRBD2. Germline V CDR1 and CDR2: ENHRY, SYGVKD. Trimming at V came to 4 bases and at J to 2 bases, leaving 3 bases not matched to a gene. The CDR3 covers 15 residues.

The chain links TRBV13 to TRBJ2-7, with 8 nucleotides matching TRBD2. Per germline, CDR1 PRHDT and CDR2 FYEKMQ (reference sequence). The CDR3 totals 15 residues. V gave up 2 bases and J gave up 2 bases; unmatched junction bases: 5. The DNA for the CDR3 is TGTGCCAGCAGCTTACGGGAAGCGGGGGCCTACGAGCAGTACTTC. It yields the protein CASSLREAGAYEQYF.

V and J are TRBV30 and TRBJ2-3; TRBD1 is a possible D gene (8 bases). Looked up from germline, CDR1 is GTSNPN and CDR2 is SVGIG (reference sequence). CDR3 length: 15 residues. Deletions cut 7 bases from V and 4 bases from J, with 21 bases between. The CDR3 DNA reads TGTGCCTTACGGGACAGGCGGGAGAGCGCAGATACGCAGTATTTT. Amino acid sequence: CALRDRRESADTQYF. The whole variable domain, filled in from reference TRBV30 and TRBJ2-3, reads SQTIHQWPATLVQPVGSPLSLECTVEGTSNPNLYWYRQAAGRGLQLLFYSVGIGQISSEVPQNLSASRPQDRQFILSSKKLLLSDSGFYLCALRDRRESADTQYFGPGTRLTVL.

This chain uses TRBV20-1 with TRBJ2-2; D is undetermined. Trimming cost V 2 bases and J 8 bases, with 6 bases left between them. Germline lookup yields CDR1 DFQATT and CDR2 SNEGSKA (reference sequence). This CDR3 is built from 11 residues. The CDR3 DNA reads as TGCAGTGCTAGAACCTTAGGGGAGCTGTTTTTT. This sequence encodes CSARTLGELFF.

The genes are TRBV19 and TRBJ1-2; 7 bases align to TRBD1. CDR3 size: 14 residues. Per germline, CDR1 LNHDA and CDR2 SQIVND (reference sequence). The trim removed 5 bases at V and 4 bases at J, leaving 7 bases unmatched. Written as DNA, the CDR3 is TGTGCCAGTAGTGGTTCAGGGACAGTCTATGGCTACACCTTC. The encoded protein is CASSGSGTVYGYTF.

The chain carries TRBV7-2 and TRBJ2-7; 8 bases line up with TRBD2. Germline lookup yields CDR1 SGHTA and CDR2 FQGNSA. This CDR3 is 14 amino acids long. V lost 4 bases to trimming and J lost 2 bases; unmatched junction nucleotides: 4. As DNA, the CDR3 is TGTGCCAGCAGCTCTCCGGGACTAGCCTACGAGCAGTACTTC. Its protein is CASSSPGLAYEQYF.

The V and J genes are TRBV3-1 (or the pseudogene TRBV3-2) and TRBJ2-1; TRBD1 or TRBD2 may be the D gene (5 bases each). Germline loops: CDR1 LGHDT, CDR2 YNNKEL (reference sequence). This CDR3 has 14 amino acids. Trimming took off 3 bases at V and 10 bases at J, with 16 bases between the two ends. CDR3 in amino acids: CASSQLGGGWEQFF. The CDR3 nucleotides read TGTGCCAGCAGCCAGTTAGGTGGGGGTTGGGAGCAGTTCTTC.

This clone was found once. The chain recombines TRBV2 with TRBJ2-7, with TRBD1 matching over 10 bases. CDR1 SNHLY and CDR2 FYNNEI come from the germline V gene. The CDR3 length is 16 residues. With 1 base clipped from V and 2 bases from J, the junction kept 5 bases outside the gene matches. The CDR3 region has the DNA TGTGCCAGCAGTGAAGAGGTAGGGACAGGGGCCTACGAGCAGTACTTC. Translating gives CASSEEVGTGAYEQYF.

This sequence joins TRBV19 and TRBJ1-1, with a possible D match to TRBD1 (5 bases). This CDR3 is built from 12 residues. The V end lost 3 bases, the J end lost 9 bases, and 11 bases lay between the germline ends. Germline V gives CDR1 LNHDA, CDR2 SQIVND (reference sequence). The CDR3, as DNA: TGTGCCAGTAGTATTCAGGGAAATAAAGCTTTCTTT. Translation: CASSIQGNKAFF. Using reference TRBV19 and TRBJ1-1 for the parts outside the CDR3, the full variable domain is DGGITQSPKYLFRKEGQNVTLSCEQNLNHDAMYWYRQDPGQGLRLIYYSQIVNDFQKGDIAEGYSVSREKKESFPLTVTSAQKNPTAFYLCASSIQGNKAFFGQGTRLTVV.

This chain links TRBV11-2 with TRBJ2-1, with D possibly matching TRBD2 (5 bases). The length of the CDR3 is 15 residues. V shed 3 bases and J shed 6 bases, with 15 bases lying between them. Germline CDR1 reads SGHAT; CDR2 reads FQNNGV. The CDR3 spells CASSFGLTSTNEQFF. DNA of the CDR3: TGTGCCAGCAGCTTCGGACTTACCTCCACCAATGAGCAGTTCTTC.

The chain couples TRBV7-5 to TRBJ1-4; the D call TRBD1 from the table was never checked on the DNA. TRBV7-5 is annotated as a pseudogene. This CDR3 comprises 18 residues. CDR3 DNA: TGTGCCAGAAGCTTAGCCCTCGACAGGGGGCATACTAATGAAAAACTGTTTTTT. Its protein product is CARSLALDRGHTNEKLFF.

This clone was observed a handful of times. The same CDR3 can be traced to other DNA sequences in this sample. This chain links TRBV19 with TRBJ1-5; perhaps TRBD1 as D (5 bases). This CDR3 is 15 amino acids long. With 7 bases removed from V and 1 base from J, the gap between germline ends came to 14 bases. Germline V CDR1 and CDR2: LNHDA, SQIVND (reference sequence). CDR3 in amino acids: CASTSWGGSNQPQHF. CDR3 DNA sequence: TGTGCCAGTACCTCATGGGGGGGGAGCAATCAGCCCCAGCATTTT.

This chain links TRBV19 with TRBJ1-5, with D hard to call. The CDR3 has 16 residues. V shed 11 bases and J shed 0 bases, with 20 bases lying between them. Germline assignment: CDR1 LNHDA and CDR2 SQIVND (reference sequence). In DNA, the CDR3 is TGTGCCTCCACCCGGCCAGGAGATTATAGCAATCAGCCCCAGCATTTT. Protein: CASTRPGDYSNQPQHF.

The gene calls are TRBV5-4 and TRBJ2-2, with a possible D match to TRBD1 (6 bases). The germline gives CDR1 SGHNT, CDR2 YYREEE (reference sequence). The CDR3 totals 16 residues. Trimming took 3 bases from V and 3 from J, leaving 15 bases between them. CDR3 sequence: CASSWARGTDTGELFF. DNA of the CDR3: TGTGCCAGCAGCTGGGCCAGGGGTACGGACACCGGGGAGCTGTTTTTT.

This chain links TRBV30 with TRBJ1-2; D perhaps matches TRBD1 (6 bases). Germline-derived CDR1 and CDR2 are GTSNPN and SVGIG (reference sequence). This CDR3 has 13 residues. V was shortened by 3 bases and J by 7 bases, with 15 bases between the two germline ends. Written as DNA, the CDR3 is TGTGCCTGGAGGGAGGACAGTTTTGGTGGCTACACCTTC. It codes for CAWREDSFGGYTF.

DNA for the CDR3: TGCAGCGTTGACGGGGGTACTGGAAACACCATATATTTT. Translated: CSVDGGTGNTIYF. V usage is TRBV29-1 and J usage is TRBJ1-3, with D perhaps matching TRBD1 (5 bases). Germline-derived CDR1 and CDR2 are SQVTM and ANQGSEA. V was pared by 3 bases and J by 2 bases, with 8 bases between. CDR3 length: 13 residues.

CDR3 coding DNA: TGCAGTGCTAGGAGAAACAATGAGCAGTTCTTC. Amino acids: CSARRNNEQFF. The chain has TRBV20-1 and TRBJ2-1, with D uncertain. Germline lookup yields CDR1 DFQATT and CDR2 SNEGSKA (reference sequence). This CDR3 is 11 amino acids long. Trimming pared 3 bases from V and 5 bases from J, leaving 5 bases between.

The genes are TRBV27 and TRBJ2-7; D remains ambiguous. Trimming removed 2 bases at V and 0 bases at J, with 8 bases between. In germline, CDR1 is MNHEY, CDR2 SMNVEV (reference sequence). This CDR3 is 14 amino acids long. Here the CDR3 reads CASSLRADSYEQYF. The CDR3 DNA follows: TGTGCCAGCAGTTTAAGGGCCGACTCCTACGAGCAGTACTTC.

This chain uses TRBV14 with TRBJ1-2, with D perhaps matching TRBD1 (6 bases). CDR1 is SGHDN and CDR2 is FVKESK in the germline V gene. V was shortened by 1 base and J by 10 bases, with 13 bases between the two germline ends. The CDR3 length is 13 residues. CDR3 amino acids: CASSQGAGTPYTF. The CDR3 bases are TGTGCCAGCAGCCAAGGGGCAGGGACACCCTACACCTTC. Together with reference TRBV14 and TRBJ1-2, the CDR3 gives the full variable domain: EAGVTQFPSHSVIEKGQTVTLRCDPISGHDNLYWYRRVMGKEIKFLLHFVKESKQDESGMPNNRFLAERTGGTYSTLKVQPAELEDSGVYFCASSQGAGTPYTFGSGTRLTVV.

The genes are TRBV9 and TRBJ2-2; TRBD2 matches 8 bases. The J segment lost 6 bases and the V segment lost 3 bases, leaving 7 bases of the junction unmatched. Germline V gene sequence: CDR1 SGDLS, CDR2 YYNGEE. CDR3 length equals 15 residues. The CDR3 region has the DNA TGTGCCAGCAGCGCTCCGCCGGGGGGGCCCGGGGAGCTGTTTTTT. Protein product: CASSAPPGGPGELFF. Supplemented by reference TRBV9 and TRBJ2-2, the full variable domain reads DSGVTQTPKHLITATGQRVTLRCSPRSGDLSVYWYQQSLDQGLQFLIQYYNGEERAKGNILERFSAQQFPDLHSELNLSSLELGDSALYFCASSAPPGGPGELFFGEGSRLTVL.

CDR3 protein: CASSPQGAHNEQFF. The CDR3 region has the DNA TGTGCCAGCAGCCCCCAGGGGGCGCACAATGAGCAGTTCTTC. The V and J genes are TRBV5-4 and TRBJ2-1; 8 positions match TRBD1. Looked up from germline, CDR1 is SGHNT and CDR2 is YYREEE (reference sequence). CDR3 size: 14 residues. The V segment lost 4 bases and the J segment 5 bases; nucleotides outside the gene matches: 5.